These 25 T cell receptor beta chains were all obtained from the same sample, sequenced in a study of T cell repertoires in cytomegalovirus infection. Via MiXCR, TCRdb re-called the reads, giving one row per CDR3 protein. The table records approximately 500,000 distinct CDR3 sequences, roughly 29% of them present only once. Material: PBMCs. The receptors here all came from a human donor in good health (CMV status not recorded). Some clones in this sample may be carry-over from other donors' samples.

In this sample, this clonotype turned up many times. The chain employs TRBV7-2 and TRBJ2-3; D tentatively fits TRBD1 or TRBD2 (5 bases each). V was cut by 5 bases and J by 5 bases, with 8 bases left in between. The CDR3 has 12 residues. CDR1 SGHTA and CDR2 FQGNSA come from the germline V gene. DNA of the CDR3: TGTGCCAGCAGCCCGGGACGAGATACGCAGTATTTT. Its protein is CASSPGRDTQYF.

This clonotype was recorded at least ten times. The gene calls are TRBV4-1 and TRBJ1-1, with unresolved D. The V end lost 5 bases, the J end lost 1 base, and 17 bases lay between the germline ends. Germline-derived CDR1 and CDR2 are MGHRA and YSYEKL. The CDR3 has 16 amino acids. For the CDR3, the DNA is TGCGCCAGCAGCGCCCCATTGCGCGGCCCGAACACTGAAGCTTTCTTT. This encodes CASSAPLRGPNTEAFF.

The chain links TRBV5-4 to TRBJ2-3, with D unresolved. The CDR3 loop spans 14 amino acids. Germline loops: CDR1 SGHNT, CDR2 YYREEE (reference sequence). V lost 5 bases and J 6 bases, leaving 16 bases between the germline ends. Written as DNA, the CDR3 is TGTGCCAGCAGTGGACCTTCAGGTCGCGATACGCAGTATTTT. It translates to CASSGPSGRDTQYF. Full variable domain (missing parts from reference TRBV5-4 and TRBJ2-3): ETGVTQSPTHLIKTRGQQVTLRCSSQSGHNTVSWYQQALGQGPQFIFQYYREEENGRGNFPPRFSGLQFPNYSSELNVNALELDDSALYLCASSGPSGRDTQYFGPGTRLTVL.

J is TRBJ1-1 and V is TRBV28; D is unresolved. Trimming took 5 bases from V and 2 from J, leaving 15 bases between them. The CDR3 sequence is 15 residues long. Looked up from germline, CDR1 is MDHEN and CDR2 is SYDVKM. CDR3 in DNA: TGTGCCAGCAGTCCCACCTCCGGCCGAAACACTGAAGCTTTCTTT. It codes for CASSPTSGRNTEAFF.

The V and J genes are TRBV7-9 and TRBJ1-1, with D maybe TRBD1 (5 bases). The germline V gene has CDR1 SEHNR and CDR2 FQNEAQ (reference sequence). V lost 5 bases and J lost 0, with 13 bases in between. CDR3 length: 15 amino acids. The CDR3 loop is CASSIPRGVNTEAFF. CDR3 nucleotide sequence: TGTGCCAGCAGCATACCGCGGGGCGTGAACACTGAAGCTTTCTTT.

The chain links TRBV12-3 or TRBV12-4 to TRBJ2-3; D possibly uses TRBD1 or TRBD2 (5 bases each). The ends were cut back, 7 bases at V and 4 bases at J, with 12 bases in the middle. This CDR3 has 13 residues. CDR3 protein: CASKLGVSDTQYF. The CDR3 DNA follows: TGTGCCAGCAAACTAGGGGTTTCAGATACGCAGTATTTT.

This sequence joins TRBV2 and TRBJ2-7; perhaps TRBD1 as D (6 bases). The CDR3 runs to 14 residues. The germline V gene has CDR1 SNHLY and CDR2 FYNNEI. Trimming removed 1 base at V and 6 bases at J, with 13 bases between. The CDR3 protein is CASSEGGAGAEQYV. DNA for the CDR3: TGTGCCAGCAGTGAAGGTGGGGCAGGGGCCGAGCAGTACGTC.

This clonotype was counted ten times or more. The rearrangement joins TRBV12-3 or TRBV12-4 to TRBJ2-1; no clear D. V was cut by 6 bases and J by 8 bases, with 8 bases left in between. CDR3 length equals 11 residues. The chain's CDR3 is CASSQVDEQFF. The DNA of the CDR3 is TGTGCCAGCAGCCAAGTGGATGAGCAGTTCTTC.

The chain employs TRBV19 and TRBJ2-1; TRBD1 is a possible D gene (5 bases). This CDR3 region has 13 residues. Trimming took off 2 bases at V and 8 bases at J, with 10 bases between the two ends. Germline CDR1 and CDR2: LNHDA and SQIVND (reference sequence). CDR3 sequence (DNA): TGTGCCAGTAGTATAAAGGGGCTTTATGAGCAGTTCTTC. Translation: CASSIKGLYEQFF.

A note on this clonotype: One junction end does not reproduce the germline sequence, and a read error may be involved. This chain connects TRBV7-7 to TRBJ2-1; maybe TRBD2 (6 bases). The CDR3 has 15 amino acids. Germline-derived CDR1 and CDR2 are SSHAT and FNYEAQ (reference sequence). DNA of the CDR3: TGTGCTAGCAATCCCCGGCGGGGAACCTACAATGAGCAGTTCTTC. Its translation is CASNPRRGTYNEQFF. The full variable domain, with the rest looked up from reference TRBV7-7 and TRBJ2-1, is GAGVSQSPRYKVTKRGQDVTLRCDPISSHATLYWYQQALGQGPEFLTYFNYEAQPDKSGLPSDRFSAERPEGSISTLTIQRTEQRDSAMYRCASNPRRGTYNEQFFGPGTRLTVL.

A few counts support this clonotype. This chain uses TRBV10-3 with TRBJ2-5, with a tentative D call TRBD2 (5 bases). Per germline, CDR1 ENHRY and CDR2 SYGVKD. The CDR3 spans 12 residues. The V gene lost 4 bases and the J gene lost 5 bases, with 8 bases spanning the gap. The CDR3 here is CAISVARETQYF. CDR3 DNA: TGTGCCATCAGTGTAGCGAGGGAGACCCAGTACTTC.

The J gene is TRBJ1-5, the V gene TRBV19, with D possibly matching TRBD1 (5 bases). The V end lost 10 bases, the J end lost 2 bases, and 15 bases lay between the germline ends. Germline V gives CDR1 LNHDA, CDR2 SQIVND (reference sequence). The CDR3 loop spans 14 amino acids. The CDR3 sequence: CATRVKGGNQPQHF. In nucleotides, the CDR3 is TGTGCCACCCGCGTTAAAGGGGGCAATCAGCCCCAGCATTTT.

This clonotype has just one count. The V and J genes are TRBV29-1 and TRBJ2-1; D not certain. The V end lost 8 bases, the J end lost 9 bases, and 23 bases lay between the germline ends. Germline lookup yields CDR1 SQVTM and CDR2 ANQGSEA. This CDR3 has 14 amino acids. This CDR3 reads CSHRTPRSVGEQFF. DNA of the CDR3: TGCAGCCATCGGACCCCCCGGTCGGTGGGTGAGCAGTTCTTC.

This clonotype appeared a few times. The gene calls are TRBV4-1 and TRBJ2-7; D could derive from TRBD1 or TRBD2 (5 bases each). This CDR3 is built from 14 residues. CDR1 is MGHRA, CDR2 YSYEKL, per germline. Deletions cut 0 bases from V and 5 bases from J, with 11 bases between. CDR3 nucleotide sequence: TGCGCCAGCAGCCAAGATACGGGACCTAACGAGCAGTACGTC. Amino acid sequence: CASSQDTGPNEQYV.

This clonotype has only a few counts. This sequence joins TRBV12-3 or TRBV12-4 and TRBJ2-7, with D hard to call. V lost 4 bases to trimming and J lost 2 bases, with 6 bases between them. The CDR3 has 12 residues. CDR3: CASSWGTYEQYF. The CDR3 DNA reads TGTGCCAGCAGTTGGGGTACCTACGAGCAGTACTTC.

This rearrangement joins TRBV7-9 to TRBJ1-2; possibly TRBD1 for D (5 bases). This CDR3 is built from 15 residues. Trimming took 3 bases from V and 2 from J, leaving 13 bases between them. Germline V gene lookup returns CDR1 SEHNR and CDR2 FQNEAQ (reference sequence). DNA for the CDR3: TGTGCCAGCAGCTTTGCCGTCAGGGAGAACTATGGCTACACCTTC. It specifies CASSFAVRENYGYTF.

This clonotype occurred many times. This chain joins TRBV4-3 and TRBJ2-5; 11 bases fit TRBD2. The CDR3 extends over 15 amino acids. Looked up from germline, CDR1 is LGHNA and CDR2 is YSLEER. V gave up 0 bases and J gave up 5 bases; unmatched junction bases: 2. CDR3 in DNA: TGCGCCAGCAGCCAAGATCCTAGCGGGAGGGAGACCCAGTACTTC. Translated, it gives CASSQDPSGRETQYF.

This rearrangement joins TRBV12-5 to TRBJ2-2; D not certain. The CDR3 totals 14 residues. V was shortened by 4 bases and J by 7 bases, with 13 bases between the two germline ends. The germline CDR1 and CDR2 sequences are LGHNT and FRNRAP. The CDR3 coding sequence is TGTGCTAGTGGTTCCTCCTACCCTGTCGGGGAGCTGTTTTTT. This encodes CASGSSYPVGELFF.

V usage is TRBV24-1 and J usage is TRBJ2-5, with 8 bases identical to TRBD2. Germline CDR1 reads KGHDR; CDR2 reads SFDVKD. V shed 7 bases and J 3 bases; nucleotides not matched to a gene: 6. This CDR3 has 14 amino acids. CDR3: CATSPGLVKETQYF. CDR3 nucleotide sequence: TGTGCCACCAGCCCGGGACTAGTCAAAGAGACCCAGTACTTC.

The chain combines TRBV5-1 with TRBJ2-5; 8 bases agree with TRBD2. CDR1 SGHRS and CDR2 YFSETQ come from the germline V gene. With 4 bases clipped from V and 5 bases from J, the junction kept 13 bases outside the gene matches. This CDR3 contains 16 residues. CDR3 in amino acids: CASSPTRTSTIETQYF. The CDR3, as DNA: TGCGCCAGCAGCCCGACCAGGACTAGCACAATCGAGACCCAGTACTTC.

This clonotype was found many times. The gene calls are TRBV7-2 and TRBJ1-1, with TRBD1 as a possible D gene (5 bases). This CDR3 is 15 amino acids long. Per germline, CDR1 SGHTA and CDR2 FQGNSA. The V end lost 5 bases, the J end lost 10 bases, and 23 bases lay between the germline ends. The CDR3 DNA follows: TGTGCCAGCAGCCCCTTCACGGGAACTCAAAGGGGAGCTTTCTTT. The encoded protein is CASSPFTGTQRGAFF.

This clonotype was recorded at least ten times. The V gene is TRBV7-2, the J gene TRBJ2-1, with TRBD2 matching 9 bases. CDR3 length: 14 residues. The V gene end was trimmed by 5 bases and the J gene end by 8 bases; junction bases not matched to a gene: 7. In germline, CDR1 is SGHTA, CDR2 FQGNSA. The CDR3 region is CASSAGTSSDEQFF. The CDR3 nucleotides are TGTGCCAGCAGCGCCGGGACTAGCAGCGATGAGCAGTTCTTC.

Ten or more counts support this clonotype. V is TRBV7-2 and J is TRBJ2-1; D unresolved. The CDR3 spans 13 residues. V gave up 1 base and J gave up 9 bases, with 10 bases separating them. CDR1 is SGHTA and CDR2 is FQGNSA in the germline V gene. Written as DNA, the CDR3 is TGTGCCAGCAGCTTAGTGGCCCGAGCTGAGCAGTTCTTC. It yields the protein CASSLVARAEQFF. Together with reference TRBV7-2 and TRBJ2-1, the CDR3 gives the full variable domain: GAGVSQSPSNKVTEKGKDVELRCDPISGHTALYWYRQSLGQGLEFLIYFQGNSAPDKSGLPSDRFSAERTGGSVSTLTIQRTQQEDSAVYLCASSLVARAEQFFGPGTRLTVL.

V gene TRBV6-5 combines with J gene TRBJ2-1; 7 bases are shared with TRBD2. CDR3 length equals 19 residues. Trimming cost V 0 bases and J 6 bases; bases outside gene matches: 17. CDR1 is MNHEY, CDR2 SVGAGI, per germline. CDR3 protein: CASSYSISAGDQSGNEQFF. The CDR3, as DNA: TGTGCCAGCAGTTACTCGATTTCGGCGGGAGATCAATCCGGCAATGAGCAGTTCTTC.

At least ten counts were recorded for this clonotype. The J gene is TRBJ1-4, the V gene TRBV7-2, with D perhaps TRBD1 (5 bases). Germline CDR1 SGHTA, CDR2 FQGNSA. CDR3 size: 16 residues. Trimming took off 1 base at V and 8 bases at J, with 17 bases between the two ends. The CDR3 sequence: CASSLGTGIWGEKLFF. CDR3 nucleotides: TGTGCCAGCAGCTTAGGAACCGGGATCTGGGGGGAAAAACTGTTTTTT.